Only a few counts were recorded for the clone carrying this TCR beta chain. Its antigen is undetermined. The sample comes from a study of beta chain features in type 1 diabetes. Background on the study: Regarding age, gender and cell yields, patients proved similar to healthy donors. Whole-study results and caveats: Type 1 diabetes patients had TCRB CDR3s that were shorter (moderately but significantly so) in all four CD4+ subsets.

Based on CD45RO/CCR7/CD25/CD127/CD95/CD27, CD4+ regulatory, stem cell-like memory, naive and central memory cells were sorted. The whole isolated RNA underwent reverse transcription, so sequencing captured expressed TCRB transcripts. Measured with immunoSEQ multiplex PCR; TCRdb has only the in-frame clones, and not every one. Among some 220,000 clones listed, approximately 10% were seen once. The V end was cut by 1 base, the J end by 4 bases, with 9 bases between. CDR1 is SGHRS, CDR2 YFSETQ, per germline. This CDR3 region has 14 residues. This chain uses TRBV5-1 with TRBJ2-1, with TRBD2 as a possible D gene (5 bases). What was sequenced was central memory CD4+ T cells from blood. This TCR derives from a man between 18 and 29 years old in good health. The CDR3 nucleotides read TGCGCCAGCAGCTTGCAAAGCGGTTACAATGAGCAGTTCTTC. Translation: CASSLQSGYNEQFF. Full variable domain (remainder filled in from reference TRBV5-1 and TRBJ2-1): KAGVTQTPRYLIKTRGQQVTLSCSPISGHRSVSWYQQTPGQGLQFLFEYFSETQRNKGNFPGRFSGRQFSNSRSEMNVSTLELGDSALYLCASSLQSGYNEQFFGPGTRLTVL.